The 2 T cell receptor beta chains below come from one sample, sequenced in a study of T cell changes during pregnancy in multiple sclerosis. Libraries were prepared by immunoSEQ multiplex PCR; TCRdb keeps only in-frame clonotypes and omits some of them. The sample yields around 100,000 clones, around nine tenths seen once. The sample consisted of peripheral blood, taken in the second trimester of pregnancy. The receptors here all came from a female donor in good health, enrolled as a control in a pregnancy study.

The chain is built from TRBV7-8 and TRBJ2-5; D is ambiguous. The CDR3 consists of 14 residues. Germline CDR1 and CDR2: SGHVS and FQNEAQ. V was cut by 1 base and J by 5 bases, with 11 bases left in between. The CDR3 sequence is CASSLGSVRETQYF. The CDR3 region has the DNA TGTGCCAGCAGCTTAGGATCGGTTCGTGAGACCCAGTACTTC.

The chain is built from TRBV5-5 and TRBJ1-2; D gene uncertain. V was cut by 0 bases and J by 0 bases, with 6 bases left in between. Germline V gene data show CDR1 as SGHKS and CDR2 as YYEKEE (reference sequence). This CDR3 has 14 residues. The CDR3 DNA sequence: TGTGCCAGCAGCTTGGTCCCAGCTAACTATGGCTACACCTTC. Protein sequence: CASSLVPANYGYTF.